A selection of T cell receptor beta chains follows, all from one sample in a study of shared clonotypes between healthy human individuals. Profiled with immunoSEQ multiplex PCR; TCRdb holds only in-frame clones, not every one. Here the sample spans around 2.1 million clones, roughly 91% being singletons. Sequenced input: naive CD8+ T cells from PBMCs. These receptors came from a man aged 18-30 years in good health. Some clones in this sample may be carry-over from other donors' samples. CDR3s include the opening cysteine and the closing phenylalanine or tryptophan. D genes are given only for firm matches. Clone size is not always given. Where it is, it says once, few, many or a class for expanded clones.

TRBV7-6	NA	NA	TRBJ2-7	TGTGCCAGCAGCTTAGGTCCAGGGTCGAGCTCCTACGAGCAGTACTTC	CASSLGPGSSSYEQYF
TRBV6-5	NA	NA	TRBJ2-1	TGTGCCAGCAGTTACTCGATAGGACAGACCTACAATGAGCAGTTCTTC	CASSYSIGQTYNEQFF
TRBV27	NA	NA	TRBJ1-5	TGTGCCAGCAGTTTATCTCGGGGAAGCAATCAGCCCCAGCATTTT	CASSLSRGSNQPQHF
TRBV27	NA	TRBD2	TRBJ2-7	TGTGCCAGCAGTTTAACCCCAGCGGGGGGAACCTACGAGCAGTACTTC	CASSLTPAGGTYEQYF
TRBV28	NA	NA	TRBJ2-1	TGTGCCAGCAGCCAGAGACTCTCCTACAATGAGCAGTTCTTC	CASSQRLSYNEQFF
TRBV15	NA	NA	TRBJ1-5	TGTGCCACCAGCAGGATAGGGGGGTTGAGGCCCCAGCATTTT	CATSRIGGLRPQHF
TRBV19	once	NA	TRBJ1-1	TGTGCCAGTAGTAGAAAAGGACAGTTGAACACTGAAGCTTTCTTT	CASSRKGQLNTEAFF
TRBV29-1	NA	TRBD1	TRBJ2-1	TGCAGCGTGGAGGACAGGGTATATTATGAGCAGTTCTTC	CSVEDRVYYEQFF
TRBV5-6	NA	TRBD2	TRBJ2-7	TGTGCCAGCAGCGCGAATAGCGGGTACGAGCAGTACTTC	CASSANSGYEQYF
TRBV4-3	once	TRBD1	TRBJ2-2	TGCGCCAGCAGCCATTTCTCCGGGACAGCGAACACCGGGGAGCTGTTTTTT	CASSHFSGTANTGELFF
TRBV28	NA	NA	TRBJ1-5	TGTGCCAGCAGATACACAACAGGGCCCAGTAGACAGCCCCAGCATTTT	CASRYTTGPSRQPQHF
TRBV7-8	NA	NA	TRBJ2-5	TGTGCCAGCAGCTTAGCGGGAGGTGTGAAGACCCAGTACTTC	CASSLAGGVKTQYF
TRBV6-5	NA	NA	TRBJ1-1	TGTGCCAGCAGTTATAGCCGCGACGGGAATGAAGCTTTCTTT	CASSYSRDGNEAFF
TRBV14	few	NA	TRBJ1-1	TGTGCCAGCAGCCAGTTGGGGACTGAAGCTTTCTTT	CASSQLGTEAFF
TRBV6-1	NA	TRBD2	TRBJ2-7	TGTGCCAGCAGACAAGCGGGGGCCGGGTGGGAGCAGTACTTC	CASRQAGAGWEQYF
TRBV19	NA	NA	TRBJ1-5	TGTGCCAGTAGTACATTCCTAGATCAGCCCCAGCATTTT	CASSTFLDQPQHF
TRBV7-9	NA	TRBD2	TRBJ2-1	TGTGCCAGCCACCCCGCAGCGGGAGAATCCTACAATGAGCAGTTCTTC	CASHPAAGESYNEQFF
TRBV2	NA	TRBD1	TRBJ1-5	TGTGCCAGCAGGCAACGGACAGGGGAGGATCAGCCCCAGCATTTT	CASRQRTGEDQPQHF
TRBV28	few	NA	TRBJ1-1	TGTGCCACCCAGAAAGTTAACACTGAAGCTTTCTTT	CATQKVNTEAFF
TRBV12-5	NA	NA	TRBJ2-1	TGTGCTAGTGGTTTGATTCAGGGGGGGAATGAGCAGTTCTTC	CASGLIQGGNEQFF
TRBV7-9	NA	NA	TRBJ2-7	TGTGCCAGCAGCTCCGCCCTCACCCACTACGAGCAGTACTTC	CASSSALTHYEQYF
TRBV11-2	NA	NA	TRBJ2-7	TGTGCCAGCAGCAGGACACGGGAGAACTACGAGCAGTACTTC	CASSRTRENYEQYF
TRBV10-3	NA	NA	TRBJ2-3	TGTGCCATCAGTGAGTCCCTCGTCCCTAGCAGGGCAGATACGCAGTATTTT	CAISESLVPSRADTQYF
TRBV28	NA	NA	TRBJ2-7	TGTGCCAGCAGTGCTCAGGGGGAGGCGAACGAGCAGTACTTC	CASSAQGEANEQYF
TRBV27	NA	NA	TRBJ2-7	TGTGCCAGCAGTTACACGGGGAGCTCCTACGAGCAGTACTTC	CASSYTGSSYEQYF
TRBV2	few	NA	TRBJ1-3	TGTGCCTCAGACCCGGGAAGCACCATATATTTT	CASDPGSTIYF
TRBV27	NA	TRBD2	TRBJ2-1	TGTGCCAGCAGTCAGACTAGCGGGATCCTCTACAATGAGCAGTTCTTC	CASSQTSGILYNEQFF
TRBV5-1	NA	NA	TRBJ2-7	TGCGCCAGCAGCTACCGGGACACCTACGAGCAGTACTTC	CASSYRDTYEQYF
TRBV7-9	NA	NA	TRBJ1-1	TGTGCCAGCAGCTTAAGACGCAACACTGAAGCTTTCTTT	CASSLRRNTEAFF
TRBV7-9	NA	NA	TRBJ2-7	TGTGCCAGCAGCCCCGTCGGGGGACTGGGATCCTACGAGCAGTACTTC	CASSPVGGLGSYEQYF
TRBV5-1	NA	TRBD1	TRBJ2-7	TGCGCCAGCAGCCACATAACAGGGGGTACCTACGAGCAGTACTTC	CASSHITGGTYEQYF
TRBV5-1	NA	TRBD2	TRBJ2-3	TGCGCCAGCAGCCCGGGACTACGTAGCGGGAGGTCGAGTGATACGCAGTATTTT	CASSPGLRSGRSSDTQYF
TRBV7-9	NA	TRBD1	TRBJ1-2	TGTGCCAGCAGCCCACCGGACAGGGGCTATGGCTACACCTTC	CASSPPDRGYGYTF
TRBV28	NA	TRBD1	TRBJ2-3	TGTGCCACCCTAAGACAGGGTACAGATACGCAGTATTTT	CATLRQGTDTQYF
TRBV7-9	NA	TRBD2	TRBJ2-5	TGTGCCAGCAGCTCCCATCTGACTAGCGGAGCAGAGACCCAGTACTTC	CASSSHLTSGAETQYF
TRBV7-9	NA	NA	TRBJ1-2	TGTGCCAGCAGCCCAGTCCGAGAGAGCTATGGCTACACCTTC	CASSPVRESYGYTF
TRBV7-9	NA	NA	TRBJ1-1	TGTGCCAGCAGAGACCCGGGGGCGTTGAACACTGAAGCTTTCTTT	CASRDPGALNTEAFF
TRBV27	NA	TRBD1	TRBJ2-7	TGTGCCAGCAGTATTGGACAGGGATGGAACGAGCAGTACTTC	CASSIGQGWNEQYF
TRBV27	NA	NA	TRBJ1-5	TGTGCCAGCAGTACCACAGGGTCCAATCAGCCCCAGCATTTT	CASSTTGSNQPQHF
TRBV28	once	TRBD2	TRBJ2-3	TGTGCCAGCAGTATCCTAGCGGGGGGCACAGATACGCAGTATTTT	CASSILAGGTDTQYF
TRBV7-9	NA	NA	TRBJ2-7	TGTGCCAGCAGCTCCAAAAGTGCAGGGTCGGGCTCCTACGAGCAGTACTTC	CASSSKSAGSGSYEQYF
TRBV21-1	NA	NA	TRBJ1-2	TGTGCCAGCAGCGACCAGAACAGGGCCACAAACTATGGCTACACCTTC	CASSDQNRATNYGYTF
TRBV9	NA	TRBD1	TRBJ1-4	TGTGCCAGCAGCGCAGCAGGGACAGGGGATGAAAAACTGTTTTTT	CASSAAGTGDEKLFF
TRBV6-5	NA	TRBD2	TRBJ2-7	TGTGCCAGCATGCCGGGGGGGAGGACCTACGAGCAGTACTTC	CASMPGGRTYEQYF
TRBV6-5	NA	TRBD2	TRBJ2-7	TGTGCCAGCAGTATGGGACTAGCTGTGACCTACGAGCAGTACTTC	CASSMGLAVTYEQYF
TRBV28	NA	TRBD1	TRBJ1-2	TGTGCCAGCAGTTTATTGAGACAGGGTGATGGCTACACCTTC	CASSLLRQGDGYTF
TRBV28	NA	NA	TRBJ2-7	TGTGCCAGCAATCAAACCCCGGGCCGGACCTACGAGCAGTACTTC	CASNQTPGRTYEQYF
TRBV27	few	NA	TRBJ1-5	TGTGCCAGCAGCCTCGGAGGTAGCAATCAGCCCCAGCATTTT	CASSLGGSNQPQHF
TRBV18	NA	NA	TRBJ2-7	TGTGCCAGCTCACCAAATCTGGGGGATGGGTCCTACGAGCAGTACTTC	CASSPNLGDGSYEQYF
TRBV4-3	NA	NA	TRBJ2-2	TGCGCCAGCAGCCAAGATCCCGTCCCCGGGGAGCTGTTTTTT	CASSQDPVPGELFF
TRBV6-5	NA	NA	TRBJ2-2	TGTGCCACCCGTGGGGTAATAACCGGGGAGCTGTTTTTT	CATRGVITGELFF
TRBV7-2	NA	NA	TRBJ2-7	TGTGCCAGCAGCCAAAGGGTAGGAGAGCAGTACTTC	CASSQRVGEQYF
TRBV7-8	once	TRBD2	TRBJ2-1	TGTGCCAGCAGCCCCGGTCGGGGGGATGAGCAGTTCTTC	CASSPGRGDEQFF
TRBV7-8	NA	TRBD2	TRBJ2-7	TGTGCCAGCAGCTCCATAGCGGGATACGAGCAGTACTTC	CASSSIAGYEQYF